This T cell receptor (beta chain) was sequenced for a study of blood T cell repertoires in COVID-19. Sequencing was performed with immunoSEQ multiplex PCR; in TCRdb, only in-frame clones are kept and a portion is missing. The data show fewer than 200,000 clones, 86% seen once. The sequence derives from a man aged 45 to 65 with active or convalescent COVID-19. The specimen was peripheral blood.

CDR3 sequence reads: CASSVRVAWPQHF. Here the CDR3 DNA reads TGTGCCAGCAGTGTCAGGGTTGCGTGGCCCCAGCATTTT. This chain connects TRBV28 to TRBJ1-5, with D perhaps TRBD1 (5 bases). The CDR3 runs to 13 residues. Germline V gives CDR1 MDHEN, CDR2 SYDVKM. V lost 5 bases to trimming and J lost 9 bases, with 14 bases between them.